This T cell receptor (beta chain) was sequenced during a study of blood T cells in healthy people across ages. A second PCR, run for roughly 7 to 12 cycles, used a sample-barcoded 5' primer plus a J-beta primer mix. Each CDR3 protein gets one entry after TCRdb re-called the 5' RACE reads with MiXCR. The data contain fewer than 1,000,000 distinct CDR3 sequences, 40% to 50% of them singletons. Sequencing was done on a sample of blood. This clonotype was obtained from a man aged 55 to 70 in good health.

The CDR3 loop reads CASSPALSGAETQYF. The CDR3 DNA follows: TGTGCCAGCAGCCCCGCCCTTAGCGGGGCAGAGACCCAGTACTTC. The V gene is TRBV7-2, the J gene TRBJ2-5; 8 nucleotides agree with TRBD2. Germline CDR1 reads SGHTA; CDR2 reads FQGNSA. Germline trimming cut 5 bases from V and 4 bases from J; bases unmatched to any gene: 9. The CDR3 length is 15 residues.